The rows below give T cell receptor beta chains drawn from one sample of a study of T-cell reconstitution after alpha-beta-depleted transplantation in children. TCRdb reanalysed the PCR reads using MiXCR and keeps one entry per CDR3 protein. The data contain 210,000 or so distinct CDR3 sequences, approximately 11% of them singletons. The sample in question was PBMCs, obtained before TCRalphabeta/CD19-depleted stem cell transplant. These receptors all come from a child younger than two with acute myeloid leukemia, due to receive a stem cell transplant. The CDR3 runs from the conserved cysteine through the conserved F or W. Each record gives: V gene, J gene, CDR3 length, CDR3 protein.

>TRBV29-1|TRBJ1-4|12
CSVGILGSRLFF
>TRBV18|TRBJ2-6|18
CASSPLQELYSGANVLTF
>TRBV7-8|TRBJ2-1|15
CASSGRLASYNEQFF
>TRBV28|TRBJ2-1|14
CASRLSGRANEQFF
>TRBV28|TRBJ2-3|14
CASRPGLAGVSQYF
>TRBV2|TRBJ2-1|11
CASRQYNEQFF
>TRBV24-1|TRBJ1-2|13
CATSGTGYYGYTF
>TRBV3-1|TRBJ2-1|14
CASSQGSVYNEQFF
>TRBV3-1|TRBJ1-2|14
CASSRVGDNYGYTF
>TRBV20-1|TRBJ2-1|13
CSASGGGGNEQFF
>TRBV28|TRBJ2-1|16
CASSLPSLSSYNEQFF
>TRBV10-2|TRBJ2-5|13
CASSEQVRETQYF
>TRBV7-3|TRBJ2-5|16
CASSPQREGAQETQYF
>TRBV20-1|TRBJ2-1|16
CSAAPVIQSSYNEQFF
>TRBV27|TRBJ2-1|14
CASSLNPRFNEQFF
>TRBV29-1|TRBJ1-1|13
CSAGPPGITEAFF
>TRBV3-1|TRBJ2-2|14
CASSRRASTGELFF
>TRBV4-1|TRBJ2-7|13
CASSQDMSYEQHF
>TRBV7-3|TRBJ2-3|16
CASSLDLAGGSDTQYF
>TRBV7-2|TRBJ1-2|15
CASSLGLGDPRGYTF
>TRBV6-2/TRBV6-3|TRBJ1-2|15
CASSYNLEAPSGYTF
>TRBV7-2|TRBJ1-4|13
CASSSVRSGKLFF
>TRBV20-1|TRBJ2-4|17
CSAAGTTRLIAKNIQYF
>TRBV3-1|TRBJ2-1|14
CASSQVVGYNEQFF
>TRBV10-3|TRBJ2-7|13
CAIRAWGGWEQYF
>TRBV15|TRBJ1-5|14
CATSRVGGGQPQHF
>TRBV6-1|TRBJ2-5|14
CASKARQAEETQYF
>TRBV12-3/TRBV12-4|TRBJ1-2|14
CASSLAPGPLGYTF
>TRBV12-3/TRBV12-4|TRBJ1-1|16
CASSPRASPQTAEAFF
>TRBV4-1|TRBJ2-3|14
CASSQGDRTDTQYF
>TRBV3-1|TRBJ2-3|12
CASSQEENTQYF
>TRBV7-9|TRBJ1-2|12
CASSAPGYGYTF
>TRBV10-3|TRBJ2-7|14
CAVTGDRGSYEQYF
>TRBV6-1|TRBJ1-4|15
CASRRPPGGNEKLFF
>TRBV5-5|TRBJ1-6|16
CASSTFRTGLNSPLHF
>TRBV20-1|TRBJ1-3|13
CSASGSSGNTIYF
>TRBV7-2|TRBJ2-7|18
CASSRSGANGSPLNEQYF
>TRBV7-2|TRBJ2-1|12
CASSLSGTSGTF
>TRBV29-1|TRBJ1-2|12
CSVEGGGSGYTF
>TRBV7-9|TRBJ2-5|14
CASSRGPLQETQYF
>TRBV5-1|TRBJ2-6|15
CASSSDRDGANVLTF
>TRBV30|TRBJ2-1|12
CAWSRQSNEQFF
>TRBV27|TRBJ2-2|16
CASSLWGGQKAGELFF
>TRBV5-6|TRBJ1-1|14
CASSLSNRGTEAFF
>TRBV7-3|TRBJ2-1|15
CASSLNRETYNEQFF
>TRBV12-3/TRBV12-4|TRBJ1-5|15
CASSRDSRANQPQHF
>TRBV5-1|TRBJ2-3|15
CASSLGLTPTDTQYF
>TRBV29-1|TRBJ2-5|11
CSASTGETQYF
>TRBV5-1|TRBJ2-5|14
CASTTSGIGETQYF
>TRBV20-1|TRBJ1-5|14
CSASPGLPNQPQHF
>TRBV7-2|TRBJ2-1|17
CASSLASLGVSYNEQFF
>TRBV5-1|TRBJ2-2|14
CASSLNLGSGELFF
>TRBV12-3/TRBV12-4|TRBJ2-1|15
CASSFPSGGVYEQFF
>TRBV7-2|TRBJ2-3|13
CASSFVGGDTQYF
>TRBV6-5|TRBJ2-5|13
CASSSGLAKTQYF